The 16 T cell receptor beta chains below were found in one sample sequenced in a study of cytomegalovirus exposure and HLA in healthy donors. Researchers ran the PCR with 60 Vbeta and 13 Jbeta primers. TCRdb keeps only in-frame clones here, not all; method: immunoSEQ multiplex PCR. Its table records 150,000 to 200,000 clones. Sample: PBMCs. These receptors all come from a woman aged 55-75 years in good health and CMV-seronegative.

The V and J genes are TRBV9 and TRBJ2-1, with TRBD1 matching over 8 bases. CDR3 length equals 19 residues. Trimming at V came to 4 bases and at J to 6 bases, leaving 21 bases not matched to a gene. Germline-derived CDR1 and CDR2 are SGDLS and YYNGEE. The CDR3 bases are TGTGCCAGCAGCACCACCGGGACAGGTGACGACTATTTTGGCAATGAGCAGTTCTTC. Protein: CASSTTGTGDDYFGNEQFF.

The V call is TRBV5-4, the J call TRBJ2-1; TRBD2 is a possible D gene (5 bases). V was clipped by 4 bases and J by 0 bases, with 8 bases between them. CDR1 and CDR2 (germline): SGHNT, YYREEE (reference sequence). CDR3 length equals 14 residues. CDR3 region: CASSQRYSYNEQFF. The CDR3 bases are TGTGCCAGCAGCCAGCGGTACTCCTACAATGAGCAGTTCTTC.

This chain's CDR3 is CASGGQGRSYEQYF. Written as DNA, the CDR3 is TGTGCCAGCGGCGGACAGGGCCGATCCTACGAGCAGTACTTC. V and J are TRBV5-6 and TRBJ2-7; the match to TRBD1 covers 8 bases. V was pared by 7 bases and J by 1 base, with 7 bases of the junction left unmatched. Germline V gene sequence: CDR1 SGHDT, CDR2 YYEEEE. This CDR3 spans 14 amino acids. Full variable domain (missing parts from reference TRBV5-6 and TRBJ2-7): DAGVTQSPTHLIKTRGQQVTLRCSPKSGHDTVSWYQQALGQGPQFIFQYYEEEERQRGNFPDRFSGHQFPNYSSELNVNALLLGDSALYLCASGGQGRSYEQYFGPGTRLTVT.

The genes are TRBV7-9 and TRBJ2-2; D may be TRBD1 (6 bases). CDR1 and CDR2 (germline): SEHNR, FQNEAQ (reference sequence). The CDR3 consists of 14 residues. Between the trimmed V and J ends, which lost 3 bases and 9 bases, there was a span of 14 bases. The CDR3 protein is CASSFWGPSRELFF. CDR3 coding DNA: TGTGCCAGCAGCTTTTGGGGGCCGAGCCGGGAGCTGTTTTTT.

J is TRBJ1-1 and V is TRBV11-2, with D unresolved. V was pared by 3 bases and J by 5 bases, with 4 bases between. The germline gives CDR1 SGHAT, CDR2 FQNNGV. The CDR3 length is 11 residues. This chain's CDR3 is CASSFGTEAFF. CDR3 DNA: TGTGCCAGCAGCTTCGGTACTGAAGCTTTCTTT.

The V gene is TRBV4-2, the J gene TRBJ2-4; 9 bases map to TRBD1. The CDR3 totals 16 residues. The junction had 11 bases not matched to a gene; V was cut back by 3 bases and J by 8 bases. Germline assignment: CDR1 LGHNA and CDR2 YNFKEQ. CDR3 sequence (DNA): TGTGCCAGCAGCCAGGGGGACAGGGACCTCCTATACATTCAGTACTTC. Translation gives CASSQGDRDLLYIQYF.

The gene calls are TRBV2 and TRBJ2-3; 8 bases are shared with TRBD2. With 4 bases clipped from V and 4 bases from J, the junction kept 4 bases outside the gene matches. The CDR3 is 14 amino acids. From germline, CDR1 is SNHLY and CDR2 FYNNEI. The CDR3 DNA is TGTGCCAGCAGTGGGACTAGCCCCCCAGATACGCAGTATTTT. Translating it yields CASSGTSPPDTQYF.

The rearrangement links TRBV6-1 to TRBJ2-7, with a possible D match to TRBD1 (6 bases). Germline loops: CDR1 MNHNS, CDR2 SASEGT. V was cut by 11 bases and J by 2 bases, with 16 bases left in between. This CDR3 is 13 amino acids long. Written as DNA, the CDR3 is TGTGCCGTTCGGCAGGGGACAACCTACGAGCAGTACTTC. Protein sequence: CAVRQGTTYEQYF.

CDR3 sequence: CASSLIGSYEQYF. The DNA of the CDR3 is TGCGCCAGCAGCTTAATCGGGTCCTACGAGCAGTACTTC. The V gene is TRBV5-1, the J gene TRBJ2-7, with no clear D. Trimming took off 2 bases at V and 1 base at J, with 7 bases between the two ends. The germline gives CDR1 SGHRS, CDR2 YFSETQ. This CDR3 has 13 amino acids.

DNA of the CDR3: TGTGCCAGTAAGGGGGGAGGGGGGAATCAGCCCCAGCATTTT. This codes for CASKGGGGNQPQHF. The V gene is TRBV19, the J gene TRBJ1-5; perhaps TRBD1 as D (6 bases). Looked up from germline, CDR1 is LNHDA and CDR2 is SQIVND (reference sequence). Deletions cut 7 bases from V and 4 bases from J, with 14 bases between. This CDR3 has 14 amino acids.

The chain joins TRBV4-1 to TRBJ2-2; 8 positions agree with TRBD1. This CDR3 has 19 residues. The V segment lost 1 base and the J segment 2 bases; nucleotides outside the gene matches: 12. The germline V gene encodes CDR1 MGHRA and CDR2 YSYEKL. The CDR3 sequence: CASSQAGAGGIRNTGELFF. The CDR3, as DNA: TGCGCCAGCAGCCAAGCGGGGGCAGGGGGCATCAGAAACACCGGGGAGCTGTTTTTT.

CDR3: CAWSLGTGGYEQYF. In nucleotides, the CDR3 is TGTGCCTGGAGTCTTGGGACAGGGGGCTACGAGCAGTACTTC. The V gene is TRBV30, the J gene TRBJ2-7; TRBD1 matches 11 bases. Germline V gene data show CDR1 as GTSNPN and CDR2 as SVGIG (reference sequence). Trimming took 2 bases from V and 3 from J; bases not matched to a gene: 3. This CDR3 contains 14 residues.

CDR3 bases: TGTGCCAGCAGTTCACGACAGGGCTCCTCTGGCTACACCTTC. It translates to CASSSRQGSSGYTF. The chain joins TRBV6-5 to TRBJ1-2, with 7 nucleotides matching TRBD1. Trimming cost V 4 bases and J 7 bases; bases outside gene matches: 9. Germline V CDR1 and CDR2: MNHEY, SVGAGI. The CDR3 consists of 14 residues.

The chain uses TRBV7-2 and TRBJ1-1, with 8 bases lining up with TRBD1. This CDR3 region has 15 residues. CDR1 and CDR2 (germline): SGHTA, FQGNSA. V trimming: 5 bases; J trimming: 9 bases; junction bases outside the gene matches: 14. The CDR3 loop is CASSAHEGTGRQAFF. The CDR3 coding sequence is TGTGCCAGCAGCGCCCATGAAGGGACAGGACGGCAAGCTTTCTTT. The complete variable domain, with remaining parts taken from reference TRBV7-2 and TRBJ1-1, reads GAGVSQSPSNKVTEKGKDVELRCDPISGHTALYWYRQSLGQGLEFLIYFQGNSAPDKSGLPSDRFSAERTGGSVSTLTIQRTQQEDSAVYLCASSAHEGTGRQAFFGQGTRLTVV.

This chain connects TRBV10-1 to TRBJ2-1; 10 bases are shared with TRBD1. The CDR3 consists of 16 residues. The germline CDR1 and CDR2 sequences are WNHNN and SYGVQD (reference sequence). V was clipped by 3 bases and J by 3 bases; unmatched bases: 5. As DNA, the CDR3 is TGCGCCAGCAGTGATAGACAGGGGGCTGGCTACAATGAGCAGTTCTTC. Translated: CASSDRQGAGYNEQFF.

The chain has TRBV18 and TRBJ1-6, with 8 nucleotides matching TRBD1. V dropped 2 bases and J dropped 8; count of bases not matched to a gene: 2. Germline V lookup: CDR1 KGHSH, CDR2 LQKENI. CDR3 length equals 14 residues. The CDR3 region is CASSPGTGDSPLHF. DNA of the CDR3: TGTGCCAGCTCACCAGGGACAGGTGATTCACCCCTCCACTTT. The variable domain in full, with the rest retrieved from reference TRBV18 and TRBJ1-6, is NAGVMQNPRHLVRRRGQEARLRCSPMKGHSHVYWYRQLPEEGLKFMVYLQKENIIDESGMPKERFSAEFPKEGPSILRIQQVVRGDSAAYFCASSPGTGDSPLHFGNGTRLTVT.